The clone carrying this TCR beta chain showed up many times. As yet, its antigen is unknown. The sample originates from a study of T cells in Graves' hyperthyroidism and ophthalmopathy. Notes on the study in general: Blood also showed most of the thyroid clonotypes that were expanded above 0.001.

Criteria for exclusion of patients were uncontrolled infection, other autoimmune disease, pregnancy or lactation. Using RNA transcripts as the source, TCR beta CDR3 regions were amplified. HTBI primers were used for first-round RT-PCR of the TCR CDR3. TCRdb fed the multiplex PCR reads into MiXCR, producing one record per CDR3 protein. The data contain some 490,000 distinct CDR3 sequences, around a fifth of them seen just once; the ten biggest clones take up roughly 49%. The sequence was collected from a woman in her 70s with Graves' ophthalmopathy. The specimen sequenced was blood.

This CDR3 is CASSLGGGFEQYF. CDR3 nucleotide sequence: TGTGCCAGCAGTTTGGGTGGGGGTTTCGAGCAGTACTTC. This chain joins TRBV28 and TRBJ2-7, with D perhaps given as TRBD1 or TRBD2 (5 bases each). The CDR3 runs 13 residues. The V gene's germline CDR1 is MDHEN and CDR2 SYDVKM. The V and J ends lost 3 bases and 6 bases respectively, with 12 bases between them.